This paragraph reports one T cell receptor beta chain. Assay used: immunoSEQ multiplex PCR; TCRdb lists only in-frame clones, some missing. This sample carries tens of thousands of clones, 80% to 90% of them seen once, and the ten largest clones take 0.45% to 0.75%. These data come from a study of T cell changes during pregnancy in multiple sclerosis. Trimming removed 3 bases at V and 6 bases at J, with 16 bases between. The CDR3 has 15 amino acids. The germline V gene has CDR1 SGHTA and CDR2 FQGTGA. Specimen: CD4+ T cells from peripheral blood mononuclear cells, collected in the first trimester of pregnancy. The J gene is TRBJ2-3, the V gene TRBV7-3; weak D call: TRBD1 (5 bases). The receptor was isolated from a female donor with multiple sclerosis, enrolled in a pregnancy study. The CDR3 loop reads CASSLGRAEIDTQYF. CDR3 nucleotide sequence: TGTGCCAGCAGCTTGGGGCGTGCAGAGATTGATACGCAGTATTTT.